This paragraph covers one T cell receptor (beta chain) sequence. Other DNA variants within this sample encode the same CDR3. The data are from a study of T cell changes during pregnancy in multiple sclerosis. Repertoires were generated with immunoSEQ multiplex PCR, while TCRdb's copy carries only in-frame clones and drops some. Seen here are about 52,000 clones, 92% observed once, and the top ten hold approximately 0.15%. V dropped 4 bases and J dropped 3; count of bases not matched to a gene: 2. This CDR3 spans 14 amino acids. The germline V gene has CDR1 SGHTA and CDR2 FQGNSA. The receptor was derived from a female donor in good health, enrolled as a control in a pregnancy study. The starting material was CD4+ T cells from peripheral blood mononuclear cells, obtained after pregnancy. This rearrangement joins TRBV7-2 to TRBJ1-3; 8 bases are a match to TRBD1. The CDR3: CASSSGQGGNTIYF. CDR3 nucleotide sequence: TGTGCCAGCAGCTCAGGACAGGGTGGAAACACCATATATTTT.